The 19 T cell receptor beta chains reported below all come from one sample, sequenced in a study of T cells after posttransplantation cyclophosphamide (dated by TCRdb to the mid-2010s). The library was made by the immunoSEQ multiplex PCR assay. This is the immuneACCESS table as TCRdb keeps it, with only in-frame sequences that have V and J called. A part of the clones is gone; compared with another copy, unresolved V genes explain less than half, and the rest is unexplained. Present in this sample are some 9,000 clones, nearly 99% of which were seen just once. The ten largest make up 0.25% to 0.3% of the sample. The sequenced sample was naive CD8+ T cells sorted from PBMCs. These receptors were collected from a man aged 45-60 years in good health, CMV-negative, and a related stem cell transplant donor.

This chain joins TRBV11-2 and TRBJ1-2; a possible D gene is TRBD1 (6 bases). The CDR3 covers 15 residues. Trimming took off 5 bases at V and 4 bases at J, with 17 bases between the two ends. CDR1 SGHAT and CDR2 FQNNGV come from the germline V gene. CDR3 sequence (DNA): TGTGCCAGCAGCCCCGAGGCCGGGGGGGCCTATGGCTACACCTTC. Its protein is CASSPEAGGAYGYTF. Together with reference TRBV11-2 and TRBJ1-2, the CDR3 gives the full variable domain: EAGVAQSPRYKIIEKRQSVAFWCNPISGHATLYWYQQILGQGPKLLIQFQNNGVVDDSQLPKDRFSAERLKGVDSTLKIQPAKLEDSAVYLCASSPEAGGAYGYTFGSGTRLTVV.

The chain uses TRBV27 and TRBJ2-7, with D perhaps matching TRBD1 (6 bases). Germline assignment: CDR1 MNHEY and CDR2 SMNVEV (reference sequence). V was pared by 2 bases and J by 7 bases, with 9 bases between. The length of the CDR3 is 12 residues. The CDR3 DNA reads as TGTGCCAGCAGTTTAACAGGGTGGGAGCAGTACTTC. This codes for CASSLTGWEQYF.

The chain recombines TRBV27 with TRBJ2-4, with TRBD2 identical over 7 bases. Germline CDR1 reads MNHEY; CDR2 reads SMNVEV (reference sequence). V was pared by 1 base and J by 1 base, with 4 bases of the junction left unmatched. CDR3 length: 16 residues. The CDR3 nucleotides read TGTGCCAGCAGTTTATGGGGGGGGTCGGCCAAAAACATTCAGTACTTC. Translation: CASSLWGGSAKNIQYF.

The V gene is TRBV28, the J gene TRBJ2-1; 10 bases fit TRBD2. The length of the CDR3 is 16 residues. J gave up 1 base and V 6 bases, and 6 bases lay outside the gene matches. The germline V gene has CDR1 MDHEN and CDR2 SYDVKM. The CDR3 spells CASRPWTSGSYNEQFF. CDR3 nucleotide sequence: TGTGCCAGCAGACCCTGGACTAGCGGTTCCTACAATGAGCAGTTCTTC.

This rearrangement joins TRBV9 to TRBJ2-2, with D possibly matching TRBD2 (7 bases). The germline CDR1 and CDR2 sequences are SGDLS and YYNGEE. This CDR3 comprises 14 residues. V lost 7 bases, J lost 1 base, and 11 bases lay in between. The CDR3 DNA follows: TGTGCCAGCTCGGGGGGACAGAACACCGGGGAGCTGTTTTTT. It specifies CASSGGQNTGELFF.

CDR3 nucleotides: TGTGCCAGCAGTGAAGCGGGGCTGGACACGCAGTATTTT. Protein product: CASSEAGLDTQYF. The gene calls are TRBV2 and TRBJ2-3; maybe TRBD1 (5 bases). Between the trimmed V and J ends, which lost 0 bases and 9 bases, there was a span of 10 bases. CDR1 and CDR2 from the germline V gene are SNHLY and FYNNEI. The CDR3 covers 13 residues. Based on the CDR3 plus reference TRBV2 and TRBJ2-3, the full variable domain is EPEVTQTPSHQVTQMGQEVILRCVPISNHLYFYWYRQILGQKVEFLVSFYNNEISEKSEIFDDQFSVERPDGSNFTLKIRSTKLEDSAMYFCASSEAGLDTQYFGPGTRLTVL.

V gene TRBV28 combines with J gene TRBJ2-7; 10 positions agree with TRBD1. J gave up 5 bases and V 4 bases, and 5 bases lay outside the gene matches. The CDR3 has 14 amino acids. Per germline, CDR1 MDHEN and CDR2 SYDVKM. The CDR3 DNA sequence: TGTGCCAGCAGTTCCGGGACAGGGGCTCACGAGCAGTACTTC. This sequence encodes CASSSGTGAHEQYF.

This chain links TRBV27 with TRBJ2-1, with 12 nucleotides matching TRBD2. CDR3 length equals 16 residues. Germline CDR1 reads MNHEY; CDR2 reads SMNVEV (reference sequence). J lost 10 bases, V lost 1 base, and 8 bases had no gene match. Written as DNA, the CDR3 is TGTGCCAGCAGTTTATTGCTAGCGGGAGGGACGGTGGAGCAGTTCTTC. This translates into CASSLLLAGGTVEQFF.

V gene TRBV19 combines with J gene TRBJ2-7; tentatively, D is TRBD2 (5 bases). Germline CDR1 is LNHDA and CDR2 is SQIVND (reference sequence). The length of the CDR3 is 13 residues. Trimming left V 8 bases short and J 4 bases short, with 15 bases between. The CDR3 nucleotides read TGTGCCAGTTCTTGGGGAGCCTTGTACGAGCAGTACTTC. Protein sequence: CASSWGALYEQYF.

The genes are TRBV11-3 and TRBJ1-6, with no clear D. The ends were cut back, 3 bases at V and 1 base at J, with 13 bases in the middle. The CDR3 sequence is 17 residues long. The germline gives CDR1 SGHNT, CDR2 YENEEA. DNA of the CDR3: TGTGCCAGCAGCTTTCAGAGAAGGAGGTCCTATAATTCACCCCTCCACTTT. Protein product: CASSFQRRRSYNSPLHF.

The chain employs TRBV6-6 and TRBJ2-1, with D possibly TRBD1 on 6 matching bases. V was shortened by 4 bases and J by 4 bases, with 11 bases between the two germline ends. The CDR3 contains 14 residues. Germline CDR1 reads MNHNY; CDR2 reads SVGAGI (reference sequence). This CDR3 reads CASSFAGEYNEQFF. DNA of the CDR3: TGTGCCAGCAGTTTCGCAGGGGAGTACAATGAGCAGTTCTTC.

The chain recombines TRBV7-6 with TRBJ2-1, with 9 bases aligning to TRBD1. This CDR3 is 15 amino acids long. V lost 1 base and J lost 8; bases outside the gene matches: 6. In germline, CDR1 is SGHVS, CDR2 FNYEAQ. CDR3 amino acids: CASSLGSGQGYEQFF. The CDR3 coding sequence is TGTGCCAGCAGCTTAGGGTCGGGACAGGGTTATGAGCAGTTCTTC.

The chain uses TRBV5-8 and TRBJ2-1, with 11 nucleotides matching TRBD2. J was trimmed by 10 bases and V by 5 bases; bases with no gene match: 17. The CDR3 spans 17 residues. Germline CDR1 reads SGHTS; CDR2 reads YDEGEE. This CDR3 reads CASSWGPGTSGYREQFF. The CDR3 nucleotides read TGTGCCAGCAGTTGGGGGCCGGGGACTAGCGGCTATAGGGAGCAGTTCTTC.

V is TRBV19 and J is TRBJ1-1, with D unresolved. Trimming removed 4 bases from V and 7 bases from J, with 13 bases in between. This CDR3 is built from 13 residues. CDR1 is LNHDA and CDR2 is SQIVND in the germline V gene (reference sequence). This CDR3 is CASSTLLGSEAFF. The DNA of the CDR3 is TGTGCCAGTAGTACCCTCTTGGGGAGTGAAGCTTTCTTT.

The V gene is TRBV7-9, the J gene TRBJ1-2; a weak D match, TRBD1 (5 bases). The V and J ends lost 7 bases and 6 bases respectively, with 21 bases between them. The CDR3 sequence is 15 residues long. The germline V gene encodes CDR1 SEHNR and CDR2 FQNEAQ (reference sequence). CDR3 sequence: CASTAGLTIPDGYTF. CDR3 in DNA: TGTGCCAGCACCGCGGGACTCACAATACCCGATGGCTACACCTTC.

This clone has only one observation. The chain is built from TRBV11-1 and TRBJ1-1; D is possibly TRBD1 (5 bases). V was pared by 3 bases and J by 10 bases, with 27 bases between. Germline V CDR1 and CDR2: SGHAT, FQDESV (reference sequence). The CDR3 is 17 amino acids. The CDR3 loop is CASSFSLMSPGHFGAFF. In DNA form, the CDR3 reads TGTGCCAGCAGCTTTTCTTTAATGTCCCCAGGGCACTTTGGAGCTTTCTTT.

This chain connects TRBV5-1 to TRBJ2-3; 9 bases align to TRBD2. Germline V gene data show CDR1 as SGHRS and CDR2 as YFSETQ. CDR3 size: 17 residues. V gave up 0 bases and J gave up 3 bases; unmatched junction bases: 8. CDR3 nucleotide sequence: TGCGCCAGCAGCTTGGGGTGGTCCAGCGGGAGGACAGATACGCAGTATTTT. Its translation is CASSLGWSSGRTDTQYF. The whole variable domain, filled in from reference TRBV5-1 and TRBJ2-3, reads KAGVTQTPRYLIKTRGQQVTLSCSPISGHRSVSWYQQTPGQGLQFLFEYFSETQRNKGNFPGRFSGRQFSNSRSEMNVSTLELGDSALYLCASSLGWSSGRTDTQYFGPGTRLTVL.

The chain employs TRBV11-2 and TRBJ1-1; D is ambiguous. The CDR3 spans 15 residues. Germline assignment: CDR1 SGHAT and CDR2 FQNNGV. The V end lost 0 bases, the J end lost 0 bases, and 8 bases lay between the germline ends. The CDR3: CASSLEWPVNTEAFF. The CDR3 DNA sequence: TGTGCCAGCAGCTTAGAGTGGCCAGTGAACACTGAAGCTTTCTTT.

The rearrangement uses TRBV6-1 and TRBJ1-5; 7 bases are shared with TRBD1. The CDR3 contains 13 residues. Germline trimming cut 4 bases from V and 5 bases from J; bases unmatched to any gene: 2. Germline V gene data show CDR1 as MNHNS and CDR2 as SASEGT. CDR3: CASSGGTDQPQHF. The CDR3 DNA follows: TGTGCCAGCAGTGGAGGGACAGATCAGCCCCAGCATTTT.